Following are 10 T cell receptor beta chains from one sample sequenced in a study of OX40 agonist ivuxolimab in advanced cancers. The method was immunoSEQ multiplex PCR; TCRdb's version includes in-frame clones alone and lacks a portion of them. The data hold around 65,000 clones, with approximately 89% observed a single time. The starting material was CD4+ or CD8+ T cells sorted from blood, obtained in a trial of the OX40 agonist ivuxolimab. These receptors came from an adult with an advanced solid tumor such as melanoma, head and neck, liver or kidney cancer.

The chain is built from TRBV1 and TRBJ2-3; the tabulated D call, TRBD1, remains unverified against the DNA. TRBV1 is listed as a pseudogene. The CDR3 totals 15 residues. CDR3 amino acids: CTSSQITGNTDTQYF. The CDR3 DNA sequence: TGCACCAGCAGCCAAATAACAGGGAACACAGATACGCAGTATTTT.

The chain combines TRBV6-5 with TRBJ2-4, with D tentatively TRBD2 (5 bases). The CDR3 runs to 16 residues. Per germline, CDR1 MNHEY and CDR2 SVGAGI. The V end lost 0 bases, the J end lost 6 bases, and 15 bases lay between the germline ends. DNA for the CDR3: TGTGCCAGCAGTTACTCTCCCACCCTAGGAGGAAACATTCAGTACTTC. Encoded protein: CASSYSPTLGGNIQYF.

This chain connects TRBV12-2 to TRBJ2-1; TRBD2 was called by the table and not checked on the DNA. TRBV12-2 is tagged as a pseudogene. The CDR3 is made up of 18 amino acids. CDR3 nucleotide sequence: TGTGCAAGTCGCTTAGAATTTCCGCGGCTAGCGTGCCACAATGAGCAGTTCTTC. It specifies CASRLEFPRLACHNEQFF.

The V and J genes are TRBV5-4 and TRBJ2-3; TRBD2 matches at 15 bases. This CDR3 is 16 amino acids long. Losses at the gene ends were 4 bases for V and 13 bases for J; bases not matched to a gene: 13. CDR1 and CDR2 from the germline V gene are SGHNT and YYREEE (reference sequence). CDR3 in amino acids: CASSRRTSGRAGWEYF. The CDR3 DNA is TGTGCCAGCAGCCGGCGGACTAGCGGGAGGGCCGGGTGGGAGTATTTT. Full variable domain (missing parts from reference TRBV5-4 and TRBJ2-3): ETGVTQSPTHLIKTRGQQVTLRCSSQSGHNTVSWYQQALGQGPQFIFQYYREEENGRGNFPPRFSGLQFPNYSSELNVNALELDDSALYLCASSRRTSGRAGWEYFGPGTRLTVL.

This rearrangement joins TRBV5-1 to TRBJ2-3; TRBD2 matches 8 bases. The junction had 8 bases not matched to a gene; V was cut back by 0 bases and J by 2 bases. Germline V gene data show CDR1 as SGHRS and CDR2 as YFSETQ. The CDR3 has 17 residues. The CDR3 here is CASSLGDGRAFTDTQYF. CDR3 DNA sequence: TGCGCCAGCAGCTTGGGGGACGGGAGGGCCTTCACAGATACGCAGTATTTT.

The chain combines TRBV6-1 with TRBJ1-5, with TRBD1 identical over 7 bases. V trimming: 0 bases; J trimming: 0 bases; junction bases outside the gene matches: 8. This CDR3 is built from 18 residues. The germline CDR1 and CDR2 sequences are MNHNS and SASEGT. Written as DNA, the CDR3 is TGTGCCAGCAGTGAAGCGACAGGGTTTTCAATTAGCAATCAGCCCCAGCATTTT. This sequence encodes CASSEATGFSISNQPQHF.

This clone was detected once. The chain carries TRBV4-2 and TRBJ2-7, with a tentative D call TRBD1 (5 bases). The CDR3 length is 14 residues. The V end lost 0 bases, the J end lost 1 base, and 7 bases lay between the germline ends. Germline CDR1 and CDR2: LGHNA and YNFKEQ. In DNA, the CDR3 is TGTGCCAGCAGCCAAGAACAGGTATCCTACGAGCAGTACTTC. Translating gives CASSQEQVSYEQYF.

The chain is built from TRBV7-9 and TRBJ1-2; no clear D. V was trimmed by 1 base and J by 4 bases, leaving 10 bases between them. The CDR3 consists of 14 residues. CDR1 SEHNR and CDR2 FQNEAQ come from the germline V gene (reference sequence). The CDR3: CASSLVVDIYGYTF. CDR3 nucleotide sequence: TGTGCCAGCAGCTTAGTTGTCGACATCTATGGCTACACCTTC.

The rearrangement links TRBV10-3 to TRBJ2-3; TRBD2 matches 10 bases. The CDR3 extends over 18 amino acids. CDR1 and CDR2 from the germline V gene are ENHRY and SYGVKD. Unmatched junction bases numbered 13, after V lost 7 bases and J lost 0 bases. The CDR3 spells CAINAGTSATLSTDTQYF. The CDR3 bases are TGTGCCATCAATGCCGGGACTAGCGCGACTCTTAGCACAGATACGCAGTATTTT.

This sequence joins TRBV19 and TRBJ2-5, with a tentative D call TRBD1 (8 bases). Trimming took 5 bases from V and 5 from J, leaving 18 bases between them. CDR1 is LNHDA, CDR2 SQIVND, per germline (reference sequence). The length of the CDR3 is 15 residues. CDR3 in DNA: TGTGCCAGTAGTGTACGAGCGGGACAGGTGGAGACCCAGTACTTC. The encoded protein is CASSVRAGQVETQYF. Full variable domain (outside the CDR3, taken from reference TRBV19 and TRBJ2-5): DGGITQSPKYLFRKEGQNVTLSCEQNLNHDAMYWYRQDPGQGLRLIYYSQIVNDFQKGDIAEGYSVSREKKESFPLTVTSAQKNPTAFYLCASSVRAGQVETQYFGPGTRLLVL.